Below, one T cell receptor (beta chain) is given with its context. The sample comes from a study of T cell changes during pregnancy in multiple sclerosis. The CDR3 has 17 amino acids. The junction had 11 bases not matched to a gene; V was cut back by 3 bases and J by 6 bases. Germline lookup yields CDR1 SGHTA and CDR2 FQGNSA. The data were produced by immunoSEQ multiplex PCR, yet TCRdb's version contains in-frame clones alone and is incomplete. The sample includes approximately 44,000 clones, over 80% of them seen just once. The chain couples TRBV7-2 to TRBJ1-6; the match to TRBD1 covers 7 bases. The clonotype comes from a female donor with multiple sclerosis, enrolled in a pregnancy study. The starting material was CD4+ T cells from peripheral blood mononuclear cells, obtained before pregnancy. This CDR3 reads CASSFHRGTDGNSPLHF. The CDR3 DNA is TGTGCCAGCAGCTTTCACCGAGGGACAGATGGTAATTCACCCCTCCACTTT.